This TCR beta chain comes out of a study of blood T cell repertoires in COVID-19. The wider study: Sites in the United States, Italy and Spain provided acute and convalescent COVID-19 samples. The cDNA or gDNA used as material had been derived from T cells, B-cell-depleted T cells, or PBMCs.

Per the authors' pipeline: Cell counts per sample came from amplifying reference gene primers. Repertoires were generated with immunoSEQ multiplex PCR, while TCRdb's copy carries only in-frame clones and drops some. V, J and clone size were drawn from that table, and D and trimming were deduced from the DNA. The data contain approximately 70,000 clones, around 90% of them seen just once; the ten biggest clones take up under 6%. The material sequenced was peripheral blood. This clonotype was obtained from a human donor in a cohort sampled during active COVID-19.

The CDR3: CASSSLTGGIYNEQFF. CDR3 DNA: TGCGCCAGCAGCTCACTTACAGGGGGCATTTACAATGAGCAGTTCTTC. This chain links TRBV5-1 with TRBJ2-1; 9 nucleotides align to TRBD1. Germline CDR1 reads SGHRS; CDR2 reads YFSETQ. CDR3 length: 16 amino acids. V was pared by 3 bases and J by 4 bases, with 8 bases of the junction left unmatched.